This T cell receptor (beta chain) was captured in a study of T cell repertoires in cytomegalovirus infection. As for the study in general: Recently identified HLA-C-restricted CMV epitopes were used, and well-studied HLA-B-restricted CMV epitopes were used as well. Through public TCR beta signatures, both CMV infection and matching HLA type were indicated.

Only a few counts were recorded for this clonotype. What it binds is not known. TCRdb re-called the reads through MiXCR, storing one row per CDR3 protein. This sample yields about a million distinct CDR3 sequences, of which 30% to 40% are seen a single time; 13% belongs to the top ten. The CDR3 runs 14 residues. Germline assignment: CDR1 MNHEY and CDR2 SVGEGT. V lost 6 bases to trimming and J lost 0 bases; unmatched junction nucleotides: 5. Study-wide results and limits: Clonotype analysis showed dominance of the ex vivo response by HLA-C-restricted CMV-specific TCR beta clonotypes. Cumulative frequency of public TCR beta families picked out carriers of CMV plus the relevant HLA.

The chain recombines TRBV6-2 or TRBV6-3 with TRBJ2-7; TRBD1 aligns across 7 bases. This receptor was taken from a human donor in good health (CMV status not recorded). Some clones in this sample may be carry-over from other donors' samples. The sequences come from cultured CD8+ T cells from PBMCs, collected from culture after CMV antigen stimulation. The CDR3 sequence: CASSKQGSSYEQYV. The CDR3 nucleotides read TGTGCCAGCAGCAAACAGGGGTCCTCCTACGAGCAGTACGTC.